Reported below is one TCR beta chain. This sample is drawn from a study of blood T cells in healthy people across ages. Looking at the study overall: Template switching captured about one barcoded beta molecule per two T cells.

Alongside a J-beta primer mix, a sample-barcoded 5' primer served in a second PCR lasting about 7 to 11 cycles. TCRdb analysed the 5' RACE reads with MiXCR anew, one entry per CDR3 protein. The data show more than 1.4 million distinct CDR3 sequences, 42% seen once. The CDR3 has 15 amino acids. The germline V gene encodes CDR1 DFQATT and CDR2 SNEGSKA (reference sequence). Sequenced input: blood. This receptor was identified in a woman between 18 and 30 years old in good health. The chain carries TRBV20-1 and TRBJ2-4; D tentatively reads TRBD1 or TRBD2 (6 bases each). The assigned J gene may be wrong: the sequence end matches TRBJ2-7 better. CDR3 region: CSAIQAGHRAYEQYF. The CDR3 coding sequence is TGCAGTGCTATACAGGCGGGACACCGAGCCTACGAGCAGTACTTC.